This T cell receptor (beta chain) was identified in a study of T-cell reconstitution after alpha-beta-depleted transplantation in children. Notes on the study in general: Some patients' high day-60 TCRbeta diversity was traced to surviving recipient T cells and thymic progenitors. The authors attributed T-cell counts and diversity one year after transplant mostly to newly produced T cells.

This clonotype came up a few times. Its antigen is not known. Germline values: CDR1 MNHNS, CDR2 SASEGT. The CDR3 totals 16 residues. The germline V and J ends were trimmed by 6 bases and 3 bases, with 20 bases remaining between them. TCRbeta library preparation incorporated unique molecular identifiers. TCRdb re-analysed the PCR reads in MiXCR, keeping a single row per CDR3 protein. The sample has about 980,000 distinct CDR3 sequences, about 26% seen once. The rearrangement joins TRBV6-1 to TRBJ2-5; D gene ambiguous. The specimen was PBMCs, mostly from graft donor cells, collected 360 days after TCRalphabeta/CD19-depleted stem cell transplant. This TCR came from a boy less than two years old who had a stem cell transplant for SCID, so the T cells may come from the graft donor. CDR3 in DNA: TGTGCCAGCAGCAATTTACGTTGGTCCGACGAAGAGACCCAGTACTTC. It yields the protein CASSNLRWSDEETQYF.